This TCR beta chain was recovered during a study of blood T cell repertoires in COVID-19. On the study more broadly: Sources were T cells, B-cell-depleted T cells, or PBMCs; the material itself was cDNA or gDNA.

CDR3 length equals 14 residues. Germline-derived CDR1 and CDR2 are WNHNN and SYGVQD (reference sequence). V lost 3 bases and J lost 4; bases outside the gene matches: 3. As originally analysed: From reference gene primer amplification, estimates of nucleated cell counts were derived. Measured with immunoSEQ multiplex PCR; TCRdb has only the in-frame clones, and not every one. V and J calls and clone size are those listed in that table; D and trimming were worked out from the DNA. Altogether about 68,000 clones are present, around 91% being singletons, with the ten largest covering around 2.5%. The genes are TRBV10-1 and TRBJ2-1; 7 bases are a match to TRBD2. Material: peripheral blood. The clonotype comes from a man aged 45-65 years with acute or convalescent COVID-19. The CDR3 DNA reads as TGCGCCAGCAGTGATTTAGCGGGTTACAATGAGCAGTTCTTC. It translates to CASSDLAGYNEQFF.